A selection of T cell receptor beta chains follows, all from one sample in a study of CD8+ T cells in alopecia areata. The method was immunoSEQ multiplex PCR; TCRdb's version includes in-frame clones alone and lacks a portion of them. This table holds 110,000 or so clones, 56% found once. Source: CD4+ T cells sorted from blood, taken at week 24, from a patient treated with tofacitinib. The receptors stem from a human donor with alopecia areata. Both conserved end residues are part of each CDR3. D genes are given only for firm matches. Size tells how often a clone was seen (once, few, many) or the class of an expanded clone, and some rows leave it out.

>few|TRBV9|TRBJ2-2|NA
TGTGCCAGCAGCGTAGCTCGGGGACTCGCCACCGGGGAGCTGTTTTTT
CASSVARGLATGELFF
>NA|TRBV30|TRBJ1-3|NA
TGTGCCTGGAGTGTTGGGGGTTCTGGAAACACCATATATTTT
CAWSVGGSGNTIYF
>NA|TRBV7-2|TRBJ2-5|NA
TGTGCCAGCAGCCCTATGACTAGAAACGTGGAGACCCAGTACTTC
CASSPMTRNVETQYF
>NA|TRBV29-1|TRBJ2-3|NA
TGCAGCGTGGATTCGGGGGATACGCAGTATTTT
CSVDSGDTQYF
>NA|TRBV29-1|TRBJ1-1|TRBD1
TGCAGCGGCCGACAGGGGGCAGGAGAAGCTTTCTTT
CSGRQGAGEAFF
>few|TRBV15|TRBJ1-2|NA
TGTGCCACCAGAAGGGCGAATGGCTACACCTTC
CATRRANGYTF
>NA|TRBV2|TRBJ2-7|NA
TGTGCCAGCAGTGAAGGGGAGTCAAGGCAGTACTTC
CASSEGESRQYF
>NA|TRBV6-5|TRBJ1-2|NA
TGTGCCAGCACCGAGGGGTATGGCTACACCTTC
CASTEGYGYTF
>NA|TRBV5-4|TRBJ2-7|TRBD1
TGTGCCAGCAGCTTATCCGGGACAGTGGACGAGCAGTACTTC
CASSLSGTVDEQYF
>NA|TRBV29-1|TRBJ2-5|NA
TGCAGCGTTGAAAGACGGCAGACCCAGTACTTC
CSVERRQTQYF
>NA|TRBV27|TRBJ2-3|TRBD1
TGTGCCAGCAGCCGGAAGGGACAGGGGAGAGGCACAGATACGCAGTATTTT
CASSRKGQGRGTDTQYF
>NA|TRBV7-9|TRBJ1-5|NA
TGTGCCAGCAGCACAGACACTTATCAGCCCCAGCATTTT
CASSTDTYQPQHF
>NA|TRBV5-4|TRBJ2-6|NA
TGTGCCAGCAGCTTGTTCTCTGGGGCCAACGTCCTGACTTTC
CASSLFSGANVLTF
>NA|TRBV5-6|TRBJ1-2|NA
TGTGCCAGCAGCCCCAGTCTCAGGGATAACACCTTC
CASSPSLRDNTF
>NA|TRBV4-3|TRBJ2-3|TRBD2
TGCGCCAGCAGCCACGGACTAGCGGGGGGAGGAACGACAGATACGCAGTATTTT
CASSHGLAGGGTTDTQYF
>few|TRBV4-2|TRBJ2-1|TRBD1
TGTGCCAGCAGCCAAGAAGGGACAGGGACCGGTGAGCAGTTCTTC
CASSQEGTGTGEQFF
>NA|TRBV7-9|TRBJ2-2|NA
TGTGCCAGCAGCCGAATCACAGGTCTGGGCACCGGGGAGCTGTTTTTT
CASSRITGLGTGELFF
>NA|TRBV7-2|TRBJ2-7|TRBD2
TGTGCCAGCAGCTTCGGACTAGCGGGGGGCCAGCAGTACTTC
CASSFGLAGGQQYF
>NA|TRBV9|TRBJ2-1|TRBD2
TGTGCCAGCAGTCCTGGACTAGACTCCTACAATGAGCAGTTCTTC
CASSPGLDSYNEQFF
>NA|TRBV7-2|TRBJ1-6|TRBD1
TGTGCCAGCAGCAAGGGACAGGGGCATAATTCACCCCTCCACTTT
CASSKGQGHNSPLHF
>NA|TRBV9|TRBJ1-1|NA
TGTGCCAGCAGCCCGGATGTGGAAGCTTTCTTT
CASSPDVEAFF
>NA|TRBV11-3|TRBJ2-3|NA
TGTGCCAGCAGCTCTAGACTAGCAGATACGCAGTATTTT
CASSSRLADTQYF
>NA|TRBV5-1|TRBJ1-1|NA
TGCGCCAGCAGCTCGGGGGCGAACACTGAAGCTTTCTTT
CASSSGANTEAFF
>few|TRBV19|TRBJ1-1|NA
TGTGCCAGTAGTACCATCACTAGTACTTTCTTT
CASSTITSTFF
>NA|TRBV19|TRBJ2-5|TRBD2
TGTGCCAGTACTCCGGGAGGGCACTCCCAAGAGACCCAGTACTTC
CASTPGGHSQETQYF
>few|TRBV30|TRBJ2-1|NA
TGTGCCTTTAGCGGCCCCGGGGGCAATGAGCAGTTCTTC
CAFSGPGGNEQFF
>few|TRBV5-1|TRBJ2-3|TRBD2
TGCGCCAGCAGCTCAACTAGCGGGGGGGATACGCAGTATTTT
CASSSTSGGDTQYF
>NA|TRBV15|TRBJ1-2|NA
TGTGCCACCAGCAGATACCAGGAAACAGGGATCTATGGCTACACCTTC
CATSRYQETGIYGYTF
>NA|TRBV7-2|TRBJ2-1|TRBD1
TGTGCCAGCAGCCATAGCCCAGGGGGCGATGGCAATGAGCAGTTCTTC
CASSHSPGGDGNEQFF
>few|TRBV19|TRBJ2-4|NA
TGTGCCAGTAGTATAGAGCGGGACATTCAGTACTTC
CASSIERDIQYF
>few|TRBV29-1|TRBJ2-7|NA
TGCAGCGTTGTCTGGGGACTGGGCTCCTACGAGCAGTACTTC
CSVVWGLGSYEQYF
>NA|TRBV30|TRBJ2-2|TRBD1
TGTGCCTGGAGATCCCGGGACAGGCCAGTATCGAACACCGGGGAGCTGTTTTTT
CAWRSRDRPVSNTGELFF
>NA|TRBV9|TRBJ2-3|TRBD2
TGTGCCAGCAGCGTAGGTCCTAGCGGGTTCACAGATACGCAGTATTTT
CASSVGPSGFTDTQYF
>NA|TRBV6-5|TRBJ2-1|NA
TGTGCCAGCAGTGGGGTGTACAATGAGCAGTTCTTC
CASSGVYNEQFF
>NA|TRBV2|TRBJ1-3|NA
TGTGCCAGCAGCTCGGACGGCTCTGGAAACACCATATATTTT
CASSSDGSGNTIYF
>few|TRBV7-8|TRBJ2-1|NA
TGTGCCAGCAGCTATAACTTCCAGGGAACTGAGCAGTTCTTC
CASSYNFQGTEQFF
>NA|TRBV30|TRBJ1-2|NA
TGTGCCTGGAGACCCCAGGGAACCTATGGCTACACCTTC
CAWRPQGTYGYTF
>few|TRBV10-3|TRBJ1-5|NA
TGTGCCATCAGTGATGGGGGGCTGAATCAGCCCCAGCATTTT
CAISDGGLNQPQHF
>NA|TRBV7-9|TRBJ1-2|NA
TGTGCCAGCAGCTTAGGGACAAATGGCTACACCTTC
CASSLGTNGYTF
>NA|TRBV2|TRBJ2-1|TRBD2
TGTGCCAGCAGTGGGCTAGCGGGGAATGAGCAGTTCTTC
CASSGLAGNEQFF
>once|TRBV4-3|TRBJ2-3|NA
TGCGCCAGCAGCCAAGAGAGCCCGGCTACGCAGTATTTT
CASSQESPATQYF
>few|TRBV10-3|TRBJ2-7|TRBD2
TGTGCCATCAGCCTAGCGGGGATATCCTACGAGCAGTACTTC
CAISLAGISYEQYF
>NA|TRBV6-6|TRBJ1-2|NA
TGTGCCAGCAGTTACTCTTCCGGGACACCCTATGGCTACACCTTC
CASSYSSGTPYGYTF
>NA|TRBV18|TRBJ1-2|NA
TGTGCCAGCTCACCCCGGCGAGGAGACTATGGCTACACCTTC
CASSPRRGDYGYTF
>NA|TRBV7-9|TRBJ1-1|NA
TGTGCCAGCAGCTCCGGCGGCACTGAAGCTTTCTTT
CASSSGGTEAFF